Described below is a single T cell receptor (beta chain) sequence and its context. Its antigen remains unidentified. Trimming cost V 0 bases and J 5 bases, with 10 bases left between them. Germline V gives CDR1 SQVTM, CDR2 ANQGSEA. The CDR3 spans 13 residues. The sample originates from a study of memory CD4+ T cells and cytomegalovirus serostatus. Produced via immunoSEQ multiplex PCR; TCRdb's table is partial and in-frame only. The sample holds about 39,000 clones, 75% to 80% seen once. Broader study findings: Median bootstrapped AUC for CMV status was just under 0.97 originally, less than 0.93 US-trained. The CMV-associated TCR signature appears largely within the CD4+ memory repertoire. Of 150 to 200 reported CMV TCRbeta sequences, under 80 were found in memory CD4+ repertoires.

Single viable CD3+CD4+CD8-CD45RO+ cells were sorted as the memory CD4+ T cells. Serostatus was set by detecting CMV pp150, pp28, p38, p52 IgG. The rearrangement joins TRBV29-1 to TRBJ1-1; D remains ambiguous. This receptor was identified in an adult in good health and CMV-seronegative. The sequencing input was memory CD4+ T cells from blood. CDR3 in DNA: TGCAGCGTTGAAGATGTGGGCAGGACTGAAGCTTTCTTT. This translates into CSVEDVGRTEAFF.